This T cell receptor (beta chain) was identified during a study of cytomegalovirus exposure and HLA in healthy donors. The CDR3 runs to 15 residues. CDR1 is MGHDK, CDR2 SYGVNS, per germline. V lost 5 bases, J lost 2 bases, and 6 bases stayed unmatched. Points from the study as a whole: Later genetic work tied a missense DCLRE1C variant to beta-chain V and J trimming. The study listed approximately 170 cytomegalovirus-associated TCR beta chains.

Researchers ran the PCR with 60 Vbeta and 13 Jbeta primers. TCRdb keeps only in-frame clones here, not all; method: immunoSEQ multiplex PCR. This sample's table has 140,000 or so clones. On this clone: What it binds is unknown.

The chain uses TRBV25-1 and TRBJ1-3; 7 nucleotides line up with TRBD1. The receptor comes from a male donor in good health and CMV-seronegative. Sequenced material: PBMCs. The CDR3 DNA reads TGTGCCAGCAGTCCACCCCAGGGGGCTGGAAACACCATATATTTT. This codes for CASSPPQGAGNTIYF.